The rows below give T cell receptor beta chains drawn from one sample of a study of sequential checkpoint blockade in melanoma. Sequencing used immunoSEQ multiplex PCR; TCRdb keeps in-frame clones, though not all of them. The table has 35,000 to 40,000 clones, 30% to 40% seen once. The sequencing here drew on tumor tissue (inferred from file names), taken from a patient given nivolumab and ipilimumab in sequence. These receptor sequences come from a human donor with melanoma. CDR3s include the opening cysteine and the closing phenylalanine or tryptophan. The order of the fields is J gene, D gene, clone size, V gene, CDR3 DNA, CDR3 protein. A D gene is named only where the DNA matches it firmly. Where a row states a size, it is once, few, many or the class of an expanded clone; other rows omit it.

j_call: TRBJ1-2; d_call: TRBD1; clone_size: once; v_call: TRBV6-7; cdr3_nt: TGTGCCAGCAGCCCTCCCGGACAGGGAGCTACCTGGAGTAGTGGCTACACCTTC; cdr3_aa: CASSPPGQGATWSSGYTF
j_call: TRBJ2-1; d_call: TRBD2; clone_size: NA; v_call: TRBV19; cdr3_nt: TGTGCCAGTAGTATCGCTAGCGGGATCTACAATGAGCAGTTCTTC; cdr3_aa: CASSIASGIYNEQFF
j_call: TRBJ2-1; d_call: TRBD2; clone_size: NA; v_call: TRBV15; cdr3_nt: TGTGCCACCAGCAGAGGACTAGCGGGGGTTCACAATGAGCAGTTCTTC; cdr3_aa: CATSRGLAGVHNEQFF
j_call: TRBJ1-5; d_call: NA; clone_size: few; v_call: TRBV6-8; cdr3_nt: TGTGCCAGCCGAGTTGGGGGAACCGGTAGTCAGCCCCAGCATTTT; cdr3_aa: CASRVGGTGSQPQHF
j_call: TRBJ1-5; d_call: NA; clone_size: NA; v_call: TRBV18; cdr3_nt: TGTGCCAGCTCACCATATGGGGGACCAGGGCAGCCCCAGCATTTT; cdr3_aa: CASSPYGGPGQPQHF
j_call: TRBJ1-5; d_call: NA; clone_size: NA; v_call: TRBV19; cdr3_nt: TGTGCCAGTAGTATAGAGGGGCAATTTCAGCCCCAGCATTTT; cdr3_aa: CASSIEGQFQPQHF
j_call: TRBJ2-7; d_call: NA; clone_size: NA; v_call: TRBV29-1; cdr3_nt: TGCAGCGTTGAGGGGGCTCAGGGGTTGGGGTACGAGCAGTACTTC; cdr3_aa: CSVEGAQGLGYEQYF
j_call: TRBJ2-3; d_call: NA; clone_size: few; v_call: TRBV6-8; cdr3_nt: TGTGCCAGCAGTTACTCGGGTAGTGTCACAGATACGCAGTATTTT; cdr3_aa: CASSYSGSVTDTQYF
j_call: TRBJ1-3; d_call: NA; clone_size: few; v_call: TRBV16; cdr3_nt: TGTGCCAGCAGCCAATCTTTCAGTCTCTCTGGAAACACCATATATTTT; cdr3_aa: CASSQSFSLSGNTIYF
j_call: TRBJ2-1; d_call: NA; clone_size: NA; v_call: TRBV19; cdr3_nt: TGTGCCAGTAGTAAGGACTCGATCCCCTACAATGAGCAGTTCTTC; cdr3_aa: CASSKDSIPYNEQFF
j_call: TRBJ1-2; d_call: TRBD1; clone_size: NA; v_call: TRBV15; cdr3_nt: TGTGCCACCAATCAAGGGACAGACTACTATGGCTACACCTTC; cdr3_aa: CATNQGTDYYGYTF
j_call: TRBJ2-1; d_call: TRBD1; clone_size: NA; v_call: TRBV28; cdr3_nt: TGTGCCAGCCATATGGGGACAGGGGGATACAATGAGCAGTTCTTC; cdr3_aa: CASHMGTGGYNEQFF
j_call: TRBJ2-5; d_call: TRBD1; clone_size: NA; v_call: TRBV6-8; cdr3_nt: TGTGCCAGCAGGAACTATCAGGGGGTAGAGACCCAGTACTTC; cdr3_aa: CASRNYQGVETQYF
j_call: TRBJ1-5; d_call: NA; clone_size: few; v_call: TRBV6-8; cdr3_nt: TGTGCCAGCAGTTACCCGGGGGGGGATAGCAATCAGCCCCAGCATTTT; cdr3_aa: CASSYPGGDSNQPQHF
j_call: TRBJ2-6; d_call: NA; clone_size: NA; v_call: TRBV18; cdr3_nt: TGTGCCAGCTCACACACGAGACCCTCTGGGGCCAACGTCCTGACTTTC; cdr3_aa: CASSHTRPSGANVLTF
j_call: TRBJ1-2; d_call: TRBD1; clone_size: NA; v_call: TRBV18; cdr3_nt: TGTGCCAGCTCGCGCCAGGGACAGGTGGTCTATGGCTACACCTTC; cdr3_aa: CASSRQGQVVYGYTF
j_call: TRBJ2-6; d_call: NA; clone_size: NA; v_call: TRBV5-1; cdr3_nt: TGCGCCAGCAGCTTCGTTGGAATCCGCGGTGGGGCCAACGTCCTGACTTTC; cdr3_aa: CASSFVGIRGGANVLTF
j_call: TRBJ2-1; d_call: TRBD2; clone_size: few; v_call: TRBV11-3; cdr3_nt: TGTGCCAGCAGCTTGATGGGGGGGACTGCCAATGAGCAGTTCTTC; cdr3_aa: CASSLMGGTANEQFF
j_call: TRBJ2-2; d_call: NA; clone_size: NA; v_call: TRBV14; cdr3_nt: TGTGCCAGCAGCCAAGAGGGCCACGGGACCCTCACCGGGGAGCTGTTTTTT; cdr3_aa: CASSQEGHGTLTGELFF
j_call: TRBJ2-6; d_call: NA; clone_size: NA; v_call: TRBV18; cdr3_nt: TGTGCCAGCTCACTACAGACACGCTCTGGGGCCAACGTCCTGACTTTC; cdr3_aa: CASSLQTRSGANVLTF
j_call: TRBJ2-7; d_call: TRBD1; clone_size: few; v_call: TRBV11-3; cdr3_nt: TGTGCCAGCAGCCAGCCGGGACAGGGGGCTTACGAGCAGTACTTC; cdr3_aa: CASSQPGQGAYEQYF
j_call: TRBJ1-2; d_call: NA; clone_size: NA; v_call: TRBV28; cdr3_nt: TGTGCCAGCACCCCCCACGGAGGGAGTAACTATGGCTACACCTTC; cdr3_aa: CASTPHGGSNYGYTF
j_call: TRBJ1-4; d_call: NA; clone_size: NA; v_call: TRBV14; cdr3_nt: TGTGCCAGCAGCCAAGATCGGGGAACTAATGAAAAACTGTTTTTT; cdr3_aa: CASSQDRGTNEKLFF
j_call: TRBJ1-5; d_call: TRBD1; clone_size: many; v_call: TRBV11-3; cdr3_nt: TGTGCCAGCAGCCAAGGGGACAGCGTGATCAATCAGCCCCAGCATTTT; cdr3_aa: CASSQGDSVINQPQHF
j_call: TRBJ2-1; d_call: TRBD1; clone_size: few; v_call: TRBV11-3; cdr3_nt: TGTGCCAGCAGCTTGCGTGGCAAACCCGACAGGGTTGTGTACAATGAGCAGTTCTTC; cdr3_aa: CASSLRGKPDRVVYNEQFF
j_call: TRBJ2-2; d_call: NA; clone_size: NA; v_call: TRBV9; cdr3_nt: TGTGCCAGCAGCGCTTCAGTGACCGGGGAGCTGTTTTTT; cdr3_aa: CASSASVTGELFF
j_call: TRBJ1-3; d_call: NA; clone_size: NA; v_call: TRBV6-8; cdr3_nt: TGTGCCAGCTTCGGGACGTCAGGAAACACCATATATTTT; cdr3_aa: CASFGTSGNTIYF
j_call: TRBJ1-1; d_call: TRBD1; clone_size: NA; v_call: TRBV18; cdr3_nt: TGTGCCAGCTCACCAGGGACAGGGGGGGACACTGAAGCTTTCTTT; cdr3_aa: CASSPGTGGDTEAFF
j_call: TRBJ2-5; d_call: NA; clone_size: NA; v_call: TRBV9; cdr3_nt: TGTGCCAGCAGCGTAGCTGCGGGACAGAGCCAAGAGACCCAGTACTTC; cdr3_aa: CASSVAAGQSQETQYF
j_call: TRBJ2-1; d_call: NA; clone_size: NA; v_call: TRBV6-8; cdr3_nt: TGTGCCAGCAGTTACGCGACAGCCACCTACAATGAGCAGTTCTTC; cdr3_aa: CASSYATATYNEQFF
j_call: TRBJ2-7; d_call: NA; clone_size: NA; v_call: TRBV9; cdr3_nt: TGTGCCAGCGGACACTCCCTCTACGAGCAGTACTTC; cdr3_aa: CASGHSLYEQYF
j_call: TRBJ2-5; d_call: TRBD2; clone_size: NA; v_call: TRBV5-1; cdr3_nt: TGCGCCAGCAGCTTGTACGGTGCTAGCGGGAGCCGTTACCAAGAGACCCAGTACTTC; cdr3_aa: CASSLYGASGSRYQETQYF
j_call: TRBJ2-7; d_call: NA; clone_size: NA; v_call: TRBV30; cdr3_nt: TGTGCCTGGAGTTTGGGACAATACGAGCAGTACTTC; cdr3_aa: CAWSLGQYEQYF
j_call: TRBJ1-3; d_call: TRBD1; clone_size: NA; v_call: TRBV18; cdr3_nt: TGTGCCAGCTCACCAGGAAGACAGGGGGGAAACACCATATATTTT; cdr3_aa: CASSPGRQGGNTIYF
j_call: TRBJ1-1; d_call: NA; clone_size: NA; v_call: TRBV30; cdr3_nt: TGTGCCTGGAGTCGGGATATAAACACTGAAGCTTTCTTT; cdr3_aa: CAWSRDINTEAFF
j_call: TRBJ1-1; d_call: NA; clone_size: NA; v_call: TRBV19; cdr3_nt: TGTGCCAGTCGAGCGAGAGAGAACACTGAAGCTTTCTTT; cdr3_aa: CASRARENTEAFF
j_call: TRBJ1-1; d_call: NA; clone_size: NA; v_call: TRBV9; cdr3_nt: TGTGCCAGCAGCGAAGGCTCTAACACTGAAGCTTTCTTT; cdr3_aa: CASSEGSNTEAFF